This T cell receptor (beta chain) is from a study of blood T cell repertoires in COVID-19 (dated by TCRdb to about 2020). Study-wide context: Collaborator samples came from the United States, Italy and Spain and covered acute and convalescent phases of COVID-19. The prospective study material was composed of cDNA or gDNA derived from T cells, B-cell-depleted T cells, or PBMCs. Deeply sampled blood TCRbeta repertoires from subjects exposed to, actively infected with, or recovered from COVID-19 were included in the dataset. The repertoires were released in a freely available public database meant as a resource for research on the immune response to SARS-CoV-2. The samples were drawn from the first 160 participants of the ongoing ImmuneRACE study and from 1,254 subjects provided by 6 global collaborators. A de-identified subject ID, COVID-19 status, age in years and sex were almost always included in the sample metadata. Where HLA class I and class II types were available, the types were taken from metadata supplied by the sample provider, not from assay-based typing.

The immunoSEQ Assay, a bias-controlled multiplex PCR, was used to amplify TCRbeta CDR3 regions from genomic DNA. As for the authors' bioinformatics: The number of nucleated cells in each sample was estimated by amplification of reference gene primers within the assay. Sequence reads were collapsed and filtered to measure the absolute abundance of every unique TCRbeta CDR3 rearrangement. Productive Simpson clonality was computed per sample as the square root of Simpson's diversity index over productive rearrangements. TCRdb mirrors the immuneACCESS table, restricted to in-frame sequences. Some clones are absent from its copies; in checked studies, under half trace to an unresolved V gene, and the reason for the others is unknown. From that table come the V and J calls and clone size; the DNA was used to work out D and trimming. This sample lists 110,000 or so clones; about two thirds were detected once. The biggest ten clones account for about 2% of the sample.

Results the study describes overall, beyond this receptor: Clinical and demographic metadata were provided uncurated, with the amount varying by source and participant.

V is reduced by 5 bases and J by 0 bases, leaving a spacing of 13 bases between them. CDR1 and CDR2 are read off the germline V gene (reference sequence) as LNHDA and SQIVND. The CDR3 runs 15 amino acids, cysteine and phenylalanine included. Here the CDR3 DNA is all that survives: 45 bases in frame from base 1. In regard to this clone: The specificity of this receptor is unknown. No quality values exist for individual bases; no much larger clone is one base distant.

Whole blood was collected in K2EDTA tubes by collaborating institutions according to the institutions' own protocols. For TCRbeta analysis, collaborators shipped samples in one of three forms: frozen whole blood, isolated PBMCs, or DNA extracted from either of those sample types. Specimen: peripheral blood. The sequence links TRBV19 to TRBJ1-1, with no confidently assigned D gene. The origin of this receptor is a woman in her forties with acute or convalescent COVID-19. The sequenced DNA is TGTGCCAGTAGTTCGGGTCTCTCCATGAACACTGAAGCTTTCTTT. It translates to CASSSGLSMNTEAFF.